The T cell receptor beta chain under discussion was sequenced for a study of blood T cell repertoires in COVID-19. Background on the study: PBMCs, B-cell-depleted T cells, or T cells were the source of the cDNA or gDNA that made up the material.

The CDR3 has 12 residues. Germline V lookup: CDR1 SQVTM, CDR2 ANQGSEA. V was cut by 3 bases and J by 8 bases, with 13 bases left in between. Per the study methods: It was from reference gene primer amplification that nucleated cell counts were estimated. TCRdb keeps only in-frame clones here, not all; method: immunoSEQ multiplex PCR. That table supplies the V and J calls and clone size; D and trimming were determined from the DNA. The profile shows about 190,000 clones, 80% to 90% of them singletons. The specimen was peripheral blood. The chain employs TRBV29-1 and TRBJ1-2, with no clear D. The TCR comes from a man aged 25-40 years with acute or convalescent COVID-19. The CDR3 loop reads CSVEGGSGGYTF. The CDR3 DNA is TGCAGCGTTGAGGGTGGTTCGGGGGGCTACACCTTC.